The next 26 T cell receptor beta chains were all read from a single sample in a study of blood T cell repertoires in COVID-19 (dated by TCRdb to between 2020 and 2021). Libraries were constructed by the immunoSEQ multiplex PCR assay. The immuneACCESS repertoire file appears here via TCRdb, limited to in-frame rearrangements. These files lack a portion of the clones; in checked studies, under half of the deficit traces to unresolved V genes, and the cause of the others is not known. This sample is represented by 110,000 to 150,000 clones; around 83% of them were singletons. The ten largest clones add up to 10% of the sample. Sequencing used peripheral blood. Receptors were obtained from a man in his fifties or sixties with active or convalescent COVID-19.

The rearrangement joins TRBV6-1 to TRBJ2-7; a weak D match, TRBD2 (5 bases). Germline lookup yields CDR1 MNHNS and CDR2 SASEGT. Trimming pared 2 bases from V and 5 bases from J, leaving 16 bases between. The CDR3 length is 15 residues. The CDR3 is CASSESFPRGNEQYV. Here the CDR3 DNA reads TGTGCCAGCAGTGAATCATTTCCGCGAGGGAACGAGCAGTACGTC.

This clone was seen a single time. The chain joins TRBV2 to TRBJ1-6, with 11 nucleotides matching TRBD1. The CDR3 covers 15 residues. Per the germline V gene, CDR1 is SNHLY and CDR2 is FYNNEI. The V and J ends lost 6 bases and 10 bases, in that order; junction bases with no gene match: 8. The CDR3 spells CASRGAGTGGSPLHF. CDR3 coding DNA: TGTGCCAGCAGGGGGGCCGGGACAGGGGGATCACCCCTCCACTTT.

J is TRBJ1-3 and V is TRBV4-3, with no clear D. Per the germline V gene, CDR1 is LGHNA and CDR2 is YSLEER. Trimming took off 0 bases at V and 0 bases at J, with 9 bases between the two ends. The CDR3 spans 16 residues. CDR3 region: CASSQDSTGSGNTIYF. CDR3 DNA sequence: TGCGCCAGCAGCCAAGATAGTACGGGCTCTGGAAACACCATATATTTT.

The gene calls are TRBV6-2 or TRBV6-3 and TRBJ2-1, with 9 bases fitting TRBD2. The ends lost 4 bases at V and 0 bases at J; junction bases unmatched: 1. Germline V lookup: CDR1 MNHEY, CDR2 SVGEGT. CDR3 length: 15 amino acids. CDR3 sequence reads: CASSSSGDSYNEQFF. The CDR3, as DNA: TGTGCCAGCAGTTCTAGCGGGGACTCCTACAATGAGCAGTTCTTC.

This chain joins TRBV19 and TRBJ2-7; D is undetermined. The CDR3 contains 15 residues. Trimming shortened V by 5 bases and J by 1 base, and 15 bases separated the two germline ends. The germline gives CDR1 LNHDA, CDR2 SQIVND (reference sequence). The CDR3 nucleotides are TGTGCCAGTAGTGATAGTGATGCAAGTTCCTACGAGCAGTACTTC. Protein product: CASSDSDASSYEQYF.

This chain uses TRBV27 with TRBJ1-5; 10 nucleotides align to TRBD1. The CDR3 contains 16 residues. J was trimmed by 0 bases and V by 8 bases; bases with no gene match: 7. Germline V gene sequence: CDR1 MNHEY, CDR2 SMNVEV (reference sequence). DNA of the CDR3: TGTGCCAGCCGAGGGACAGGGGACTATAGCAATCAGCCCCAGCATTTT. Its protein is CASRGTGDYSNQPQHF.

This clone has a count of ten or more. This rearrangement joins TRBV2 to TRBJ1-5; 7 nucleotides line up with TRBD1. Trimming at V came to 8 bases and at J to 0 bases, leaving 10 bases not matched to a gene. This CDR3 is 16 amino acids long. Germline assignment: CDR1 SNHLY and CDR2 FYNNEI. The CDR3 reads CASRNWDSYSNQPQHF. DNA for the CDR3: TGTGCCAGCCGGAATTGGGACAGCTATAGCAATCAGCCCCAGCATTTT.

This chain joins TRBV18 and TRBJ1-1; 8 positions match TRBD1. The germline CDR1 and CDR2 sequences are KGHSH and LQKENI. V trimming: 8 bases; J trimming: 2 bases; junction bases outside the gene matches: 10. The CDR3 covers 15 residues. The CDR3 DNA follows: TGTGCCAGCGCGATCGGACAGGGAGAAAACACTGAAGCTTTCTTT. Protein product: CASAIGQGENTEAFF.

The chain couples TRBV18 to TRBJ2-1; TRBD2 aligns across 11 bases. This CDR3 spans 17 amino acids. Germline CDR1 KGHSH, CDR2 LQKENI. The trim removed 3 bases at V and 7 bases at J, leaving 11 bases unmatched. The CDR3 loop is CASSPIPTSGTYNEQFF. As DNA, the CDR3 is TGTGCCAGCTCACCCATACCGACTAGCGGGACTTATAATGAGCAGTTCTTC.

Written as DNA, the CDR3 is TGTGCCAGCTCAAGGACTAGCGGAAACTACAATGAGCAGTTCTTC. Protein: CASSRTSGNYNEQFF. The rearrangement joins TRBV18 to TRBJ2-1; 10 bases are shared with TRBD2. With V trimmed by 5 bases and J by 3 bases, 4 bases remained unmatched. Germline V gene lookup returns CDR1 KGHSH and CDR2 LQKENI. The CDR3 has 15 residues.

The rearrangement uses TRBV10-1 and TRBJ1-1; TRBD1 matches 8 bases. The CDR3 extends over 15 amino acids. Germline trimming cut 5 bases from V and 1 base from J; bases unmatched to any gene: 6. Germline loops: CDR1 WNHNN, CDR2 SYGVQD (reference sequence). The CDR3 coding sequence is TGCGCCAGCAGTCAGAAGGGGACAGGGAACACTGAAGCTTTCTTT. Amino acid sequence: CASSQKGTGNTEAFF.

V usage is TRBV5-1 and J usage is TRBJ2-1; 8 nucleotides line up with TRBD1. V shed 7 bases, J shed 6 bases, and the junction held 9 bases outside the gene matches. The CDR3 is made up of 14 amino acids. Germline V lookup: CDR1 SGHRS, CDR2 YFSETQ. CDR3 nucleotide sequence: TGCGCCAGCCTCGGGCAGGGGGCGTCCAATGAGCAGTTCTTC. Its translation is CASLGQGASNEQFF.

The rearrangement joins TRBV4-1 to TRBJ2-1; 8 bases fit TRBD2. The CDR3 spans 17 residues. The junction had 5 bases not matched to a gene; V was cut back by 1 base and J by 0 bases. Germline V gene lookup returns CDR1 MGHRA and CDR2 YSYEKL. CDR3 nucleotide sequence: TGCGCCAGCAGCCAAGGGGTGCGGGAGGTCTCCTACAATGAGCAGTTCTTC. This codes for CASSQGVREVSYNEQFF.

V is TRBV30 and J is TRBJ1-5; no definite D call. Trimming stripped 2 bases from V and 4 bases from J, with 9 bases between. The CDR3 length is 13 residues. Germline-derived CDR1 and CDR2 are GTSNPN and SVGIG (reference sequence). The CDR3 here is CAWSRGANQPQHF. CDR3 sequence (DNA): TGTGCCTGGAGTCGGGGTGCGAATCAGCCCCAGCATTTT. The whole variable domain, remainder taken from reference TRBV30 and TRBJ1-5, is SQTIHQWPATLVQPVGSPLSLECTVEGTSNPNLYWYRQAAGRGLQLLFYSVGIGQISSEVPQNLSASRPQDRQFILSSKKLLLSDSGFYLCAWSRGANQPQHFGDGTRLSIL.

A few counts support this clone. The chain combines TRBV19 with TRBJ2-3; TRBD1 is a possible D gene (5 bases). The CDR3 runs to 14 residues. V lost 4 bases and J lost 6, with 14 bases in between. The germline gives CDR1 LNHDA, CDR2 SQIVND (reference sequence). This CDR3 is CASSTGMGVDTQYF. DNA of the CDR3: TGTGCCAGTAGTACAGGGATGGGTGTGGATACGCAGTATTTT.

The J gene is TRBJ2-3, the V gene TRBV2, with TRBD2 matching over 9 bases. The V segment lost 0 bases and the J segment 4 bases; nucleotides outside the gene matches: 8. This CDR3 has 17 residues. Germline CDR1 SNHLY, CDR2 FYNNEI. The CDR3 coding sequence is TGTGCCAGCAGTGAAGCGCGGCTAGCGGGAAGCGCAGATACGCAGTATTTT. Encoded protein: CASSEARLAGSADTQYF.

This chain uses TRBV28 with TRBJ2-1; 7 nucleotides agree with TRBD2. Germline-derived CDR1 and CDR2 are MDHEN and SYDVKM. The ends lost 7 bases at V and 5 bases at J; junction bases unmatched: 14. The CDR3 has 16 residues. CDR3 nucleotide sequence: TGTGCCAGCACTCTCCTCGGGGGGATCGATAACAATGAGCAGTTCTTC. This sequence encodes CASTLLGGIDNNEQFF. The full variable domain, with the rest looked up from reference TRBV28 and TRBJ2-1, is DVKVTQSSRYLVKRTGEKVFLECVQDMDHENMFWYRQDPGLGLRLIYFSYDVKMKEKGDIPEGYSVSREKKERFSLILESASTNQTSMYLCASTLLGGIDNNEQFFGPGTRLTVL.

This chain joins TRBV20-1 and TRBJ2-1; 10 bases agree with TRBD2. CDR1 and CDR2 (germline): DFQATT, SNEGSKA (reference sequence). The CDR3 has 16 amino acids. Unmatched junction bases numbered 9, after V lost 3 bases and J lost 4 bases. For the CDR3, the DNA is TGCAGTGCTAGTCACCCGGGACTAGCGACTTACAATGAGCAGTTCTTC. It codes for CSASHPGLATYNEQFF.

V gene TRBV12-3 or TRBV12-4 combines with J gene TRBJ1-5; D gene uncertain. Deletions cut 3 bases from V and 3 bases from J, with 6 bases between. The CDR3 contains 13 residues. In nucleotides, the CDR3 is TGTGCCAGCAGTTTCCAGGTCAATCAGCCCCAGCATTTT. Amino acids: CASSFQVNQPQHF.

The V gene is TRBV6-2 or TRBV6-3, the J gene TRBJ1-1; a possible D gene is TRBD1 (6 bases). This CDR3 contains 15 residues. The V end lost 0 bases, the J end lost 4 bases, and 12 bases lay between the germline ends. Germline lookup yields CDR1 MNHEY and CDR2 SVGEGT. The CDR3 sequence: CASSYSNRVGTEAFF. The CDR3 bases are TGTGCCAGCAGTTACTCGAACAGGGTAGGCACTGAAGCTTTCTTT.

V is TRBV7-9 and J is TRBJ1-1; TRBD1 matches 8 bases. The CDR3 has 16 amino acids. With 5 bases clipped from V and 7 bases from J, the junction kept 15 bases outside the gene matches. Per the germline V gene, CDR1 is SEHNR and CDR2 is FQNEAQ (reference sequence). The CDR3 protein is CASSDRRGLLDSEAFF. The CDR3 nucleotides are TGTGCCAGCAGCGATCGCAGGGGGCTCCTAGATAGTGAAGCTTTCTTT. Full variable domain (outside the CDR3, taken from reference TRBV7-9 and TRBJ1-1): DTGVSQNPRHKITKRGQNVTFRCDPISEHNRLYWYRQTLGQGPEFLTYFQNEAQLEKSRLLSDRFSAERPKGSFSTLEIQRTEQGDSAMYLCASSDRRGLLDSEAFFGQGTRLTVV.

Here the CDR3 reads CASSQDLSYGYTF. The CDR3 coding sequence is TGCGCCAGCAGCCAAGATCTGAGCTATGGCTACACCTTC. The V call is TRBV4-3, the J call TRBJ1-2; D is uncertain. This CDR3 has 13 amino acids. CDR1 is LGHNA, CDR2 YSLEER, per germline. The V end was cut by 0 bases, the J end by 4 bases, with 6 bases between.

The chain combines TRBV6-5 with TRBJ2-7; the match to TRBD2 covers 12 bases. CDR3 length: 15 residues. CDR1 and CDR2 (germline): MNHEY, SVGAGI. The V and J ends lost 4 bases and 4 bases, in that order; junction bases with no gene match: 5. The CDR3 reads CASSSLAGGPYEQYV. DNA of the CDR3: TGTGCCAGCAGTTCTCTAGCGGGAGGGCCGTACGAGCAGTACGTC.

The chain uses TRBV18 and TRBJ2-5, with TRBD1 matching over 8 bases. V trimming: 3 bases; J trimming: 8 bases; junction bases outside the gene matches: 17. Germline V gene lookup returns CDR1 KGHSH and CDR2 LQKENI. CDR3 length: 17 residues. The CDR3 nucleotides read TGTGCCAGCTCACCCCGGCAGGACAGGGTGACGGGGAGAACCCAGTACTTC. Translated: CASSPRQDRVTGRTQYF.

V usage is TRBV7-2 and J usage is TRBJ1-4, with D hard to call. The V end lost 1 base, the J end lost 2 bases, and 20 bases lay between the germline ends. The CDR3 covers 19 residues. The germline gives CDR1 SGHTA, CDR2 FQGNSA. The CDR3 DNA reads as TGTGCCAGCAGCTTAGAGCTAGTGAGGAATCGGTTGACTAATGAAAAACTGTTTTTT. It specifies CASSLELVRNRLTNEKLFF.

The chain has TRBV7-2 and TRBJ2-7, with 7 bases fitting TRBD2. There are 17 residues in the CDR3. V lost 2 bases, J lost 3 bases, and 13 bases stayed unmatched. CDR1 is SGHTA and CDR2 is FQGNSA in the germline V gene. The CDR3 DNA reads TGTGCCAGCAGCTTATTGGGTGGAGGGCGGGGGATCTACGAGCAGTACTTC. It translates to CASSLLGGGRGIYEQYF. Combining the CDR3 with reference TRBV7-2 and TRBJ2-7 gives the whole variable domain GAGVSQSPSNKVTEKGKDVELRCDPISGHTALYWYRQSLGQGLEFLIYFQGNSAPDKSGLPSDRFSAERTGGSVSTLTIQRTQQEDSAVYLCASSLLGGGRGIYEQYFGPGTRLTVT.